These 16 T cell receptor beta chains share one sample of origin, sequenced in a study of blood T cell repertoires in COVID-19. Sequencing was performed with immunoSEQ multiplex PCR; in TCRdb, only in-frame clones are kept and a portion is missing. The profile shows under 50,000 clones, about 92% of them singletons. Sequenced: peripheral blood. These receptor sequences come from a man aged 55 to 69 with COVID-19, enrolled during active disease.

The chain carries TRBV20-1 and TRBJ2-7; D is ambiguous. The CDR3 spans 13 residues. Germline assignment: CDR1 DFQATT and CDR2 SNEGSKA (reference sequence). V lost 3 bases and J 2 bases, leaving 11 bases between the germline ends. CDR3 sequence: CSASLSTAYEQYF. Written as DNA, the CDR3 is TGCAGTGCTAGTCTGTCCACGGCCTACGAGCAGTACTTC.

V gene TRBV2 combines with J gene TRBJ1-2, with 7 bases matching TRBD1. V was clipped by 1 base and J by 1 base; unmatched bases: 0. The CDR3 has 14 amino acids. CDR1 and CDR2 (germline): SNHLY, FYNNEI. The DNA of the CDR3 is TGTGCCAGCAGTGAAGACAGGGGTAACTATGGCTACACCTTC. This encodes CASSEDRGNYGYTF. Full variable domain (remainder filled in from reference TRBV2 and TRBJ1-2): EPEVTQTPSHQVTQMGQEVILRCVPISNHLYFYWYRQILGQKVEFLVSFYNNEISEKSEIFDDQFSVERPDGSNFTLKIRSTKLEDSAMYFCASSEDRGNYGYTFGSGTRLTVV.

The genes are TRBV7-9 and TRBJ1-5, with a possible D match to TRBD1 (6 bases). The length of the CDR3 is 15 residues. Germline V gene data show CDR1 as SEHNR and CDR2 as FQNEAQ (reference sequence). With 5 bases removed from V and 6 bases from J, the gap between germline ends came to 17 bases. The CDR3 DNA reads TGTGCCAGCAGCCCATCCGGACAGATCCTTCAGCCCCAGCATTTT. Its protein is CASSPSGQILQPQHF.

This chain uses TRBV6-1 with TRBJ1-4; D uncertain. CDR3 size: 17 residues. Per germline, CDR1 MNHNS and CDR2 SASEGT. V was clipped by 3 bases and J by 7 bases, with 21 bases between them. The CDR3 coding sequence is TGTGCCAGCAGTGAGCCCAGCGGTCGCGGGTTCGGTGAAAAACTGTTTTTT. It yields the protein CASSEPSGRGFGEKLFF.

This clone showed up just once. The chain uses TRBV18 and TRBJ2-4; 7 bases align to TRBD2. The J segment lost 5 bases and the V segment lost 3 bases, leaving 4 bases of the junction unmatched. CDR1 and CDR2 (germline): KGHSH, LQKENI. This CDR3 region has 14 residues. The CDR3 protein is CASSPLAGENIQYF. The CDR3 DNA reads as TGTGCCAGCTCACCCCTGGCGGGGGAAAACATTCAGTACTTC.

This chain connects TRBV9 to TRBJ1-5, with 7 bases identical to TRBD1. Germline V gene lookup returns CDR1 SGDLS and CDR2 YYNGEE. Losses at the gene ends were 4 bases for V and 2 bases for J; bases not matched to a gene: 6. CDR3 size: 15 residues. CDR3 protein: CASSLTGYGNQPQHF. The CDR3 DNA reads as TGTGCCAGCAGCCTGACAGGGTACGGCAATCAGCCCCAGCATTTT.

This clone was observed once. The chain is built from TRBV3-1 (or the pseudogene TRBV3-2) and TRBJ2-2, with D maybe TRBD2 (5 bases). V was shortened by 10 bases and J by 6 bases, with 9 bases between the two germline ends. The CDR3 is 11 residues long. Per germline, CDR1 LGHDT and CDR2 YNNKEL (reference sequence). The CDR3 sequence is CAIGLAGELFF. The CDR3 bases are TGTGCCATCGGACTCGCCGGGGAGCTGTTTTTT.

CDR3 in DNA: TGTGCCAGTACCACGCCGACAGGACTCTTTTCGCCCCAGCATTTT. Translated, it gives CASTTPTGLFSPQHF. The gene calls are TRBV19 and TRBJ1-5; possible D gene TRBD1, 6 bases. The CDR3 runs 15 residues. The germline V and J ends were trimmed by 7 bases and 9 bases, with 22 bases remaining between them. The germline V gene encodes CDR1 LNHDA and CDR2 SQIVND (reference sequence).

The rearrangement uses TRBV2 and TRBJ1-5, with 8 bases matching TRBD1. The J segment lost 3 bases and the V segment lost 5 bases, leaving 6 bases of the junction unmatched. Per germline, CDR1 SNHLY and CDR2 FYNNEI. This CDR3 has 15 amino acids. For the CDR3, the DNA is TGTGCCAGCAGTTCACAGGGGGGAGACAATCAGCCCCAGCATTTT. Its translation is CASSSQGGDNQPQHF.

This CDR3 is CASTPTGNTIYF. Written as DNA, the CDR3 is TGTGCCAGCACCCCCACTGGAAACACCATATATTTT. V is TRBV12-3 or TRBV12-4 and J is TRBJ1-3; D not resolved. The CDR3 length is 12 residues. V was clipped by 7 bases and J by 2 bases, with 6 bases between them.

This sequence joins TRBV12-5 and TRBJ2-1; TRBD2 agrees at 7 bases. This CDR3 is built from 18 residues. CDR1 LGHNT and CDR2 FRNRAP come from the germline V gene. Trimming cost V 0 bases and J 4 bases; bases outside gene matches: 12. CDR3 sequence (DNA): TGTGCTAGTGGTTTGGTTCTGGGGGGAGGGCCGGTTTACAATGAGCAGTTCTTC. It specifies CASGLVLGGGPVYNEQFF.

The chain links TRBV5-6 to TRBJ2-4; 8 bases map to TRBD2. The germline V gene has CDR1 SGHDT and CDR2 YYEEEE. The CDR3 totals 15 residues. The junction had 4 bases not matched to a gene; V was cut back by 4 bases and J by 1 base. CDR3 in amino acids: CASSPGGGAKNIQYF. Here the CDR3 DNA reads TGTGCCAGCAGCCCCGGGGGGGGTGCCAAAAACATTCAGTACTTC.

This clone was counted between two and nine times. This chain joins TRBV2 and TRBJ2-2; D possibly corresponds to TRBD1 (5 bases). V lost 4 bases, J lost 0 bases, and 6 bases lay in between. In germline, CDR1 is SNHLY, CDR2 FYNNEI. The CDR3 is 14 amino acids. This chain's CDR3 is CASSGTTNTGELFF. The CDR3 nucleotides read TGTGCCAGCAGTGGGACAACGAACACCGGGGAGCTGTTTTTT.

The chain uses TRBV6-6 and TRBJ1-4, with 8 bases aligning to TRBD1. The V gene end was trimmed by 7 bases and the J gene end by 7 bases; junction bases not matched to a gene: 11. The CDR3 length is 15 residues. In germline, CDR1 is MNHNY, CDR2 SVGAGI (reference sequence). CDR3 in DNA: TGTGCCAGCACCAACCTGGACAGGGTGGGTGAAAAACTGTTTTTT. Amino acids: CASTNLDRVGEKLFF.

The rearrangement joins TRBV12-3 or TRBV12-4 to TRBJ1-2; D possibly corresponds to TRBD1 (5 bases). Trimming took off 3 bases at V and 5 bases at J, with 10 bases between the two ends. This CDR3 region has 13 residues. CDR3 amino acids: CASSFDSSYGYTF. The CDR3 DNA reads TGTGCCAGCAGTTTTGACAGTTCTTATGGCTACACCTTC.

CDR3 in DNA: TGTGCCAGCAGACGGGGGGGGAGCAATCAGCCCCAGCATTTT. Residues: CASRRGGSNQPQHF. J is TRBJ1-5 and V is TRBV28; possibly TRBD1 for D (5 bases). This CDR3 region has 14 residues. Germline CDR1 MDHEN, CDR2 SYDVKM. Trimming cost V 6 bases and J 1 base, with 10 bases left between them.